What follows are 21 T cell receptor beta chains derived from one specimen sequenced in a study of CD4 T cells in relation to SARS-CoV-2 and coronaviruses. These receptors are not linked to any known antigen. The repertoire was sequenced with immunoSEQ multiplex PCR; TCRdb's copy has only in-frame clones and lacks some. The sample includes about 19,000 clones, just over 75% seen only once; the top ten take roughly a quarter. Unexposed donor CD4+ T cells date from about 2011-2018, before the COVID-19 pandemic. CD4+ T cells were isolated from the cells after around 10 days of culture. Material for sequencing was CD4+ T cells from PBMCs, cultured in vitro. The receptors originated from a human donor in good health.

This clone occurred once. The gene calls are TRBV29-1 and TRBJ2-1, with no clear D. CDR1 is SQVTM, CDR2 ANQGSEA, per germline. V was clipped by 4 bases and J by 7 bases, with 11 bases between them. This CDR3 comprises 12 residues. Here the CDR3 reads CSVGQAVNEQFF. The CDR3 region has the DNA TGCAGCGTTGGTCAGGCGGTGAATGAGCAGTTCTTC.

This clone has only a few counts. This rearrangement joins TRBV11-2 to TRBJ2-5; perhaps TRBD1 as D (6 bases). Deletions cut 5 bases from V and 0 bases from J, with 13 bases between. The CDR3 is 15 residues long. Germline V gene data show CDR1 as SGHAT and CDR2 as FQNNGV. The CDR3 coding sequence is TGTGCCAGCAGCGCGGTTGGGGGCTACCAAGAGACCCAGTACTTC. This sequence encodes CASSAVGGYQETQYF.

This rearrangement joins TRBV29-1 to TRBJ1-4, with D perhaps matching TRBD1 (6 bases). The CDR3 runs 16 residues. CDR1 and CDR2 from the germline V gene are SQVTM and ANQGSEA. V dropped 3 bases and J dropped 2 bases, with 16 bases sitting between them. The CDR3 DNA reads TGCAGCGTTGAGACGGAGCAGGGGCACACTAATGAAAAACTGTTTTTT. This translates into CSVETEQGHTNEKLFF.

V usage is TRBV6-5 and J usage is TRBJ2-2; no clear D. The CDR3 is made up of 14 amino acids. Germline values: CDR1 MNHEY, CDR2 SVGAGI. Trimming shortened V by 8 bases and J by 1 base, and 11 bases separated the two germline ends. CDR3 region: CASAAPGNTGELFF. The CDR3 region has the DNA TGTGCCAGCGCCGCTCCGGGGAACACCGGGGAGCTGTTTTTT.

The chain combines TRBV5-1 with TRBJ2-3; 8 bases align to TRBD1. The V and J ends lost 2 bases and 2 bases, in that order; junction bases with no gene match: 4. The CDR3 runs 15 residues. CDR1 is SGHRS and CDR2 is YFSETQ in the germline V gene. The CDR3 is CASSLTGGPTDTQYF. CDR3 in DNA: TGCGCCAGCAGCTTAACAGGGGGACCCACAGATACGCAGTATTTT.

V gene TRBV5-1 combines with J gene TRBJ1-1; 8 nucleotides agree with TRBD1. Germline CDR1 and CDR2: SGHRS and YFSETQ. This CDR3 is 15 amino acids long. V gave up 0 bases and J gave up 4 bases; unmatched junction bases: 5. For the CDR3, the DNA is TGCGCCAGCAGCTTGGAGGGACAGGTGGGCACTGAAGCTTTCTTT. It specifies CASSLEGQVGTEAFF.

V and J are TRBV21-1 and TRBJ1-2; whether TRBD1, the table's D call, matches the DNA was not checked. TRBV21-1 represents a pseudogene. CDR3 length: 14 residues. The CDR3 DNA is TGTGCCAGCAGCCCACCCGGGACAGGGTGCGGCTACACCTTC. This translates into CASSPPGTGCGYTF.

The chain couples TRBV4-1 to TRBJ2-7; 10 bases are shared with TRBD2. Germline CDR1 is MGHRA and CDR2 is YSYEKL. This CDR3 is 16 amino acids long. The V and J ends lost 6 bases and 1 base, in that order; junction bases with no gene match: 9. CDR3 loop: CASSPGLAGVSYEQYF. CDR3 bases: TGCGCCAGCAGTCCAGGCCTAGCGGGAGTTTCCTACGAGCAGTACTTC.

The chain has TRBV28 and TRBJ2-3; D not certain. V lost 7 bases, J lost 0 bases, and 11 bases lay in between. The germline gives CDR1 MDHEN, CDR2 SYDVKM. CDR3 size: 14 residues. CDR3 in amino acids: CASMRFRSTDTQYF. CDR3 in DNA: TGTGCCAGCATGCGCTTTAGAAGCACAGATACGCAGTATTTT.

The chain carries TRBV6-1 and TRBJ1-6, with D hard to call. V was shortened by 3 bases and J by 10 bases, with 22 bases between the two germline ends. The CDR3 runs to 17 residues. Germline V lookup: CDR1 MNHNS, CDR2 SASEGT. The CDR3 spells CASSDVLRKGKYSPLHF. The DNA of the CDR3 is TGTGCCAGCAGTGATGTACTCAGGAAAGGGAAGTACTCACCCCTCCACTTT.

This chain uses TRBV25-1 with TRBJ2-2; TRBD1 or TRBD2 may be the D gene (5 bases each). The CDR3 contains 15 residues. V lost 4 bases to trimming and J lost 2 bases, with 11 bases between them. Germline V gives CDR1 MGHDK, CDR2 SYGVNS. The CDR3: CASSAPGPNTGELFF. CDR3 DNA: TGTGCCAGCAGTGCCCCGGGACCAAACACCGGGGAGCTGTTTTTT.

This chain uses TRBV7-3 with TRBJ2-5, with D possibly matching TRBD2 (7 bases). The CDR3 is 15 residues long. The V end lost 1 base, the J end lost 5 bases, and 14 bases lay between the germline ends. Germline CDR1 is SGHTA and CDR2 is FQGTGA. The CDR3: CASSLMGGAHETQYF. The CDR3 coding sequence is TGTGCCAGCAGCTTAATGGGGGGGGCCCATGAGACCCAGTACTTC.

V gene TRBV4-2 combines with J gene TRBJ2-5, with unresolved D. The CDR3 loop spans 13 amino acids. Germline CDR1 reads LGHNA; CDR2 reads YNFKEQ. The germline V and J ends were trimmed by 0 bases and 5 bases, with 7 bases remaining between them. DNA for the CDR3: TGTGCCAGCAGCCAAGAAAGGGTGGAGACCCAGTACTTC. It yields the protein CASSQERVETQYF.

In this sample, this clone turned up once. This chain uses TRBV10-3 with TRBJ2-3, with D possibly matching TRBD1 (6 bases). V shed 3 bases and J shed 8 bases, with 9 bases lying between them. Germline CDR1 reads ENHRY; CDR2 reads SYGVKD. The CDR3 runs 12 residues. The CDR3 protein is CAISETGSTQYF. The CDR3 DNA sequence: TGTGCCATCAGTGAAACAGGGAGTACGCAGTATTTT.

This clone was observed a single time. The chain employs TRBV7-2 and TRBJ2-3, with TRBD2 matching 9 bases. V shed 2 bases and J 3 bases; nucleotides not matched to a gene: 9. CDR3 length: 17 residues. CDR1 is SGHTA, CDR2 FQGNSA, per germline. CDR3 sequence (DNA): TGTGCCAGCAGCTTAATGGTAGCGGGAGTTAGGACAGATACGCAGTATTTT. This encodes CASSLMVAGVRTDTQYF.

The chain uses TRBV12-5 and TRBJ2-3; D not certain. Trimming removed 1 base at V and 0 bases at J, with 11 bases between. This CDR3 region has 16 residues. CDR1 LGHNT and CDR2 FRNRAP come from the germline V gene. CDR3 sequence reads: CASGLGLMTSTDTQYF. The CDR3 bases are TGTGCTAGTGGTTTGGGACTGATGACTAGCACAGATACGCAGTATTTT.

J is TRBJ2-2 and V is TRBV12-3 or TRBV12-4; no clear D gene. Trimming pared 6 bases from V and 8 bases from J, leaving 13 bases between. This CDR3 region has 13 residues. CDR3 protein: CASRPGWSGELFF. CDR3 DNA sequence: TGTGCCAGCAGACCCGGATGGTCGGGGGAGCTGTTTTTT.

The V gene is TRBV11-2, the J gene TRBJ1-2; 9 nucleotides line up with TRBD1. This CDR3 has 15 amino acids. V lost 5 bases, J lost 3 bases, and 7 bases stayed unmatched. CDR1 SGHAT and CDR2 FQNNGV come from the germline V gene. CDR3 protein: CASSGLQGADYGYTF. The DNA of the CDR3 is TGTGCCAGCAGCGGACTACAGGGGGCTGACTATGGCTACACCTTC.

This clone appeared a few times. CDR3 protein: CASSAPWESYNEQFF. Written as DNA, the CDR3 is TGTGCCAGTAGTGCCCCCTGGGAATCCTACAATGAGCAGTTCTTC. The chain employs TRBV19 and TRBJ2-1; D gene uncertain. V gave up 5 bases and J gave up 1 base, with 12 bases separating them. Germline V gene lookup returns CDR1 LNHDA and CDR2 SQIVND (reference sequence). This CDR3 has 15 residues.

The chain is built from TRBV3-1 (or the pseudogene TRBV3-2) and TRBJ2-7; D is unclear. CDR3 size: 14 residues. Germline CDR1 and CDR2: LGHDT and YNNKEL (reference sequence). Trimming left V 4 bases short and J 6 bases short, with 16 bases between. The CDR3 region is CASSPPTLPREQYF. The CDR3 DNA is TGTGCCAGCAGCCCGCCCACCCTGCCACGCGAGCAGTACTTC.

This chain joins TRBV7-9 and TRBJ2-7; 15 nucleotides agree with TRBD2. The ends lost 4 bases at V and 3 bases at J; junction bases unmatched: 1. The CDR3 is made up of 15 amino acids. Germline V gene lookup returns CDR1 SEHNR and CDR2 FQNEAQ (reference sequence). The CDR3 here is CASSSGLAGGYEQYF. The CDR3 coding sequence is TGTGCCAGCAGCTCGGGACTAGCGGGGGGCTACGAGCAGTACTTC.